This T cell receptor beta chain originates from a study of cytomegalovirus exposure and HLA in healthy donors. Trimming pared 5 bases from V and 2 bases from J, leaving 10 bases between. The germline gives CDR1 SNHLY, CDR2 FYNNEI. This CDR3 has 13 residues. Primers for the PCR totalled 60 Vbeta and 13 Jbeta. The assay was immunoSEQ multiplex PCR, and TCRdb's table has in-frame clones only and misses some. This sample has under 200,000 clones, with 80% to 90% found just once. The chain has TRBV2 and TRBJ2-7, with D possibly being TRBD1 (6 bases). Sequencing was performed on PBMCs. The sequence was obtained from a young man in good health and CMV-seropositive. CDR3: CASSKDRTYEQYF. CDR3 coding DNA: TGTGCCAGCAGTAAAGACAGGACCTACGAGCAGTACTTC.